This TCR beta chain was sequenced during a study of shared clonotypes between healthy human individuals. Study-wide background: Per donor, CD8 memory used one plate, CD8 naive used two, CD4 memory used three and CD4 naive used three.

Study-level findings and limits: Around 5% was the fraction of naive CD4 clonotypes found shared across a few donors.

V lost 3 bases and J lost 15, with 12 bases in between. The germline V gene encodes CDR1 MDHEN and CDR2 SYDVKM. The CDR3 extends over 11 amino acids. This clone was found a few times. Its antigen remains unknown. TCRdb's copy holds only in-frame clones and misses some; the assay was immunoSEQ multiplex PCR. This sample has about a million clones; 70% to 85% occur once, and the top ten carry roughly 0.9%. The chain recombines TRBV28 with TRBJ2-1; no clear D. This TCR came from a young man in good health. Some clones in this sample may be carry-over from other donors' samples. The sequenced sample consisted of memory CD4+ T cells from PBMCs. Specified subset: CD45RA-negative fraction. The chain's CDR3 is CASSFRRVPFF. The CDR3 bases are TGTGCCAGCAGTTTCAGACGAGTACCGTTCTTC.